This T cell receptor beta chain was identified in a study of T-cell memory formation after mild COVID-19. Study-level background: Across donors, TCR clusters were largely donor specific.

Germline V gene lookup returns CDR1 KGHDR and CDR2 SFDVKD. The CDR3 totals 17 residues. The V segment lost 0 bases and the J segment 5 bases; nucleotides outside the gene matches: 9. Findings and caveats of the study: Prior to infection, memory already included some responding clones, suggesting cross-reactive memory joined.

5'RACE primed at constant segments yielded TCR alpha and TCR beta cDNA libraries bearing sample barcodes and UMIs. TCRdb re-derived calls from the 5' RACE reads in MiXCR, one entry per CDR3 protein. The sample carries fewer than 500,000 distinct CDR3 sequences, roughly 23% recorded once. This clonotype occurred a few times. Its antigen remains unknown. The V and J genes are TRBV24-1 and TRBJ2-3; TRBD1 aligns across 8 bases. What was sequenced was PBMCs or a T cell subset sorted from them (not recorded which). This sequence originates from an adult woman who had mild COVID-19 (a few samples of this study predate the infection). Cell type and time point are not known. The CDR3: CATSDLRGTGQEDTQYF. DNA for the CDR3: TGTGCCACCAGTGATTTGCGCGGGACAGGTCAAGAAGATACGCAGTATTTT.